Below, 2 T cell receptor beta chains from the same sample are listed, as sequenced in a study of blood T cell repertoires in COVID-19. The repertoire was sequenced with immunoSEQ multiplex PCR; TCRdb's copy has only in-frame clones and lacks some. The sample includes about 310,000 clones, 90% seen only once; the top ten take around 0.98%. Material for sequencing was peripheral blood. The receptor source for this set is a woman aged 40 to 55 with COVID-19, enrolled during active disease.

The CDR3 sequence is CSAPWGGGYTF. For the CDR3, the DNA is TGCAGTGCCCCGTGGGGCGGTGGCTACACCTTC. The chain has TRBV20-1 and TRBJ1-2, with D possibly matching TRBD1 (5 bases). The CDR3 contains 11 residues. Trimming took off 6 bases at V and 7 bases at J, with 12 bases between the two ends. CDR1 and CDR2 from the germline V gene are DFQATT and SNEGSKA (reference sequence).

This clone is a singleton in its sample. This chain uses TRBV7-2 with TRBJ1-1, with 7 bases aligning to TRBD1. From germline, CDR1 is SGHTA and CDR2 FQGNSA. After removal of 5 bases from V and 6 bases from J, the junction contained 6 bases not matched to a gene. CDR3 length: 13 residues. In DNA, the CDR3 is TGTGCCAGCAGCCCCCGGACAGGCTCTGAAGCTTTCTTT. Amino acid sequence: CASSPRTGSEAFF.